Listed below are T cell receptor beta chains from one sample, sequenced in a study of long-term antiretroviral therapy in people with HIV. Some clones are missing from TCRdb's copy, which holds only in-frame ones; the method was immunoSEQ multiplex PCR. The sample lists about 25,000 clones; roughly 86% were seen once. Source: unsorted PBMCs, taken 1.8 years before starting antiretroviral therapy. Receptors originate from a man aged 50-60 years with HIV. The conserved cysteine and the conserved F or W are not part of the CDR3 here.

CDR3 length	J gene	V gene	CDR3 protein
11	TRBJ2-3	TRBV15	ATSRDLEDTQY
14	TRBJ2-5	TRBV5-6	ASSLWWQREVSTQY
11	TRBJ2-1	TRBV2	ASVSGIYNEQF
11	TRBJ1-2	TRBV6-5	ATRGLSGDGYT
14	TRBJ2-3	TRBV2	ASSEALIQITDTQY
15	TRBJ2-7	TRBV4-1	ASSQYGYGIRRDEQY
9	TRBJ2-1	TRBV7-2	ASGGRGVRF
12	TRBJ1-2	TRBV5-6	ASSLGRALSGYT
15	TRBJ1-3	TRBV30	AWSVDWTGAGGNTIY
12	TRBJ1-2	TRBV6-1	ASSTRTENYGYT
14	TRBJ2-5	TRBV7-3	ASSLPSGMYQETQY
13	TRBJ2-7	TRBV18	ASSPQMTGMGEQY
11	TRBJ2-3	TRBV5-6	ASSLALALTQY
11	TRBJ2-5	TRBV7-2	ASSWDFQETQY
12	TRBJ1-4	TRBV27	ASSLWGRAEKLF
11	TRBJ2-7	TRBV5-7	AILQGVPTEQY
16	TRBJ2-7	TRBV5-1	ASSLGLASSGRANEQY
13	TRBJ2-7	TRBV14	ASSQELGGAYEQY
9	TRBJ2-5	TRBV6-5	AVADRETQY
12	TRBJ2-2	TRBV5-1	ASRWAGNTGELF
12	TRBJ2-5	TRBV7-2	ASSLDRQLETQY
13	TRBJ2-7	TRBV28	ASSRLAGGSYEQY